The 9 T cell receptor beta chains in this list originate from one sample, sequenced in a study of T cells in Graves' hyperthyroidism and ophthalmopathy (dated by TCRdb to between 2019 and 2020). Libraries were prepared through multiplex PCR. Instrument on record: Illumina HiSeq 2000. The TCR beta CDR3 regions were amplified from RNA transcripts. The first round of RT-PCR for the TCR CDR3 was performed with the HTBI primer set and the Qiagen OneStep RT-PCR kit. TCRdb trimmed public reads at Q25 via fastp, called clones via MiXCR and kept in-frame beta chains. Rows are unified per CDR3 protein, each entry keeping the most common DNA and genes. Across this sample there are 300,000 to 350,000 distinct CDR3 sequences, with around a sixth seen only once. Around a third of the sample rests with the top ten. Sequencing input: blood. These receptors were taken from a man between 25 and 39 years old with Graves' hyperthyroidism.

This clonotype was counted only a few times. This chain connects TRBV5-4 to TRBJ2-7; a possible D gene is TRBD1 (6 bases). This CDR3 has 14 amino acids. V gave up 4 bases and J gave up 5 bases, with 16 bases separating them. CDR1 is SGHNT, CDR2 YYREEE, per germline (reference sequence). The CDR3 DNA reads TGTGCCAGCAGCCCCGTTATGGGACACGACGAGCAGTACTTC. Protein sequence: CASSPVMGHDEQYF.

The rearrangement links TRBV2 to TRBJ2-5, with D maybe TRBD2 (5 bases). Germline V gene lookup returns CDR1 SNHLY and CDR2 FYNNEI. V gave up 6 bases and J gave up 5 bases, with 13 bases separating them. The CDR3 is 13 amino acids. CDR3 sequence: CASSLAYRETQYF. For the CDR3, the DNA is TGTGCCAGCAGCTTAGCGTACCGGGAGACCCAGTACTTC.

The genes are TRBV29-1 and TRBJ2-2; D is undetermined. This CDR3 is 11 amino acids long. Deletions cut 5 bases from V and 3 bases from J, with 4 bases between. Germline assignment: CDR1 SQVTM and CDR2 ANQGSEA. CDR3 loop: CSVTHTGELFF. CDR3 coding DNA: TGCAGCGTTACCCACACCGGGGAGCTGTTTTTT.

This chain joins TRBV5-1 and TRBJ2-7, with D possibly being TRBD2 (5 bases). V was cut by 0 bases and J by 5 bases, with 12 bases left in between. From germline, CDR1 is SGHRS and CDR2 YFSETQ. There are 14 residues in the CDR3. The CDR3 loop reads CASSLGASSHEQYF. In DNA form, the CDR3 reads TGCGCCAGCAGCTTGGGGGCTAGCAGCCACGAGCAGTACTTC.

For this clonotype: It may be a read error: a sequence one base away is much more abundant. The chain carries TRBV7-9 and TRBJ1-5, with D possibly matching TRBD1 (6 bases). This CDR3 comprises 15 residues. CDR1 and CDR2 (germline): SEHNR, FQNEAQ (reference sequence). Written as DNA, the CDR3 is TGTGCCAGCAGCTTCGGACAGAGTAGCAATCAGGCCCAGCATTTT. Translating it yields CASSFGQSSNQAQHF.

In its sample, this clonotype was seen many times. The rearrangement joins TRBV6-6 to TRBJ2-7; 7 nucleotides match TRBD2. The J segment lost 2 bases and the V segment lost 0 bases, leaving 4 bases of the junction unmatched. CDR3 size: 15 residues. Germline V gives CDR1 MNHNY, CDR2 SVGAGI (reference sequence). The DNA for the CDR3 is TGTGCCAGCAGTTACTCCCCTAGCGGCGCCTACGAGCAGTACTTC. The encoded protein is CASSYSPSGAYEQYF.

The chain carries TRBV7-9 and TRBJ1-4; 7 bases are shared with TRBD1. V lost 3 bases to trimming and J lost 0 bases; unmatched junction nucleotides: 4. CDR1 and CDR2 from the germline V gene are SEHNR and FQNEAQ (reference sequence). This CDR3 spans 16 amino acids. CDR3 DNA sequence: TGTGCCAGCAGCTTCGGGACAGCAACAACTAATGAAAAACTGTTTTTT. Amino acids: CASSFGTATTNEKLFF.

This chain uses TRBV15 with TRBJ2-7, with 9 bases matching TRBD2. The trim removed 4 bases at V and 2 bases at J, leaving 9 bases unmatched. Germline V gene sequence: CDR1 LNHNV, CDR2 YYDKDF (reference sequence). CDR3 length: 16 residues. CDR3 coding DNA: TGTGCCACCAGCATTAGACCGACTAGCGGAACCTACGAGCAGTACTTC. This encodes CATSIRPTSGTYEQYF.

This clonotype was counted only a few times. This chain joins TRBV4-1 and TRBJ1-2, with no clear D. Trimming pared 2 bases from V and 0 bases from J, leaving 16 bases between. Germline values: CDR1 MGHRA, CDR2 YSYEKL. The CDR3 consists of 17 residues. CDR3 residues: CASSQNSPSKANYGYTF. CDR3 coding DNA: TGCGCCAGCAGCCAAAATTCCCCTTCTAAGGCTAACTATGGCTACACCTTC.